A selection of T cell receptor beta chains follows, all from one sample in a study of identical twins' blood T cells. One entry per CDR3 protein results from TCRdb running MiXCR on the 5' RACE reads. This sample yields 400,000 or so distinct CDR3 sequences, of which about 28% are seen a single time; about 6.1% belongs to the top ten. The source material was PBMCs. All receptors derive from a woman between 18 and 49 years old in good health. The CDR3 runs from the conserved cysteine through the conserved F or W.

CDR3 protein: CSSSLVSRGGNTIYF; V gene: TRBV11-3; J gene: TRBJ1-3
CDR3 protein: CSVYPGTNSDTIYF; V gene: TRBV20-1; J gene: TRBJ1-3
CDR3 protein: CASRMDLSSGNTIYF; V gene: TRBV12-3/TRBV12-4; J gene: TRBJ1-3
CDR3 protein: CASSPLGQDDEQYF; V gene: TRBV18; J gene: TRBJ2-7
CDR3 protein: CASSLLWGTEAFF; V gene: TRBV12-3/TRBV12-4; J gene: TRBJ1-1
CDR3 protein: CASSETGSYGYTF; V gene: TRBV2; J gene: TRBJ1-2
CDR3 protein: CASSLDYSYNEQFF; V gene: TRBV11-1; J gene: TRBJ2-1
CDR3 protein: CASSLLLSPNTEAFF; V gene: TRBV19; J gene: TRBJ1-1
CDR3 protein: CSANLGGSLADTQYF; V gene: TRBV20-1; J gene: TRBJ2-3
CDR3 protein: CASGSVEKLFF; V gene: TRBV7-6; J gene: TRBJ1-4
CDR3 protein: CASNRGQRSTGELFF; V gene: TRBV6-2/TRBV6-3; J gene: TRBJ2-2
CDR3 protein: CASSSPGLSYNEQFF; V gene: TRBV5-1; J gene: TRBJ2-1
CDR3 protein: CASRPRTSSDTQYF; V gene: TRBV6-5; J gene: TRBJ2-3
CDR3 protein: CSVEFTSGYEQYF; V gene: TRBV29-1; J gene: TRBJ2-7
CDR3 protein: CASRGLTANYGYTF; V gene: TRBV2; J gene: TRBJ1-2
CDR3 protein: CASSVRDYEQYF; V gene: TRBV5-6; J gene: TRBJ2-7
CDR3 protein: CAISVAGPGTEAFF; V gene: TRBV10-3; J gene: TRBJ1-1
CDR3 protein: CASSWDGDYGYTF; V gene: TRBV14; J gene: TRBJ1-2
CDR3 protein: CASKEGIGSTDTQYF; V gene: TRBV5-1; J gene: TRBJ2-3
CDR3 protein: CSAGGRGEQYF; V gene: TRBV20-1; J gene: TRBJ2-7
CDR3 protein: CAISGPLAGHNEQFF; V gene: TRBV10-3; J gene: TRBJ2-1
CDR3 protein: CSVEFVPGLTQETQYF; V gene: TRBV29-1; J gene: TRBJ2-5
CDR3 protein: CSVGRGSSTDTQYF; V gene: TRBV29-1; J gene: TRBJ2-3
CDR3 protein: CASSLSGSRYEQFF; V gene: TRBV6-5; J gene: TRBJ2-1
CDR3 protein: CASSYGTQYNSPLHF; V gene: TRBV6-5; J gene: TRBJ1-6
CDR3 protein: CASSSTDRVGGELFF; V gene: TRBV6-2/TRBV6-3; J gene: TRBJ2-2
CDR3 protein: CASIWGGGAEAFF; V gene: TRBV28; J gene: TRBJ1-1
CDR3 protein: CASSPGQLVQYF; V gene: TRBV12-3/TRBV12-4; J gene: TRBJ2-7
CDR3 protein: CASSKTRTGEPDTQYF; V gene: TRBV21-1; J gene: TRBJ2-3
CDR3 protein: CASSHDLYNEQFF; V gene: TRBV14; J gene: TRBJ2-1
CDR3 protein: CAITTGGREELFF; V gene: TRBV10-3; J gene: TRBJ2-2
CDR3 protein: CSVELKGQNTEAFF; V gene: TRBV29-1; J gene: TRBJ1-1
CDR3 protein: CASGRGQAQETQYF; V gene: TRBV12-5; J gene: TRBJ2-5
CDR3 protein: CASSIYGMNTEAFF; V gene: TRBV19; J gene: TRBJ1-1
CDR3 protein: CASSAPNGYNEQFF; V gene: TRBV9; J gene: TRBJ2-1
CDR3 protein: CASSGSRGNQPQHF; V gene: TRBV2; J gene: TRBJ1-5
CDR3 protein: CSALMYYEQYF; V gene: TRBV20-1; J gene: TRBJ2-7
CDR3 protein: CASSGGGAQETQYF; V gene: TRBV9; J gene: TRBJ2-5
CDR3 protein: CAIRAPGYGYTF; V gene: TRBV10-3; J gene: TRBJ1-2
CDR3 protein: CASRNTIAKNIQYF; V gene: TRBV2; J gene: TRBJ2-4